The 10 T cell receptor beta chains below come from one sample, sequenced in a study of cytomegalovirus exposure and HLA in healthy donors. This PCR relied on a set of 60 Vbeta primers and 13 Jbeta primers. Repertoires were generated with immunoSEQ multiplex PCR, while TCRdb's copy carries only in-frame clones and drops some. The sample yields 100,000 to 150,000 clones, roughly 80% seen once. The sample consisted of PBMCs. Source of these receptors: a man aged 25 to 40 in good health and CMV-seronegative.

This clone was counted a single time. The genes are TRBV5-6 and TRBJ2-1, with 7 nucleotides matching TRBD2. CDR1 is SGHDT and CDR2 is YYEEEE in the germline V gene. J lost 5 bases, V lost 4 bases, and 12 bases had no gene match. This CDR3 is 16 amino acids long. Here the CDR3 DNA reads TGTGCCAGCAGCCGCGCAGAGGCGCGGGAGAACAATGAGCAGTTCTTC. Translation: CASSRAEARENNEQFF.

The CDR3 spells CASSMRDYGYTF. As DNA, the CDR3 is TGTGCCAGTAGTATGCGGGACTATGGCTACACCTTC. The V call is TRBV19, the J call TRBJ1-2, with unresolved D. The V gene's germline CDR1 is LNHDA and CDR2 SQIVND (reference sequence). CDR3 length equals 12 residues. V lost 3 bases, J lost 3 bases, and 5 bases lay in between.

The chain carries TRBV5-1 and TRBJ2-7, with TRBD2 identical over 12 bases. This CDR3 region has 16 residues. Trimming removed 4 bases from V and 3 bases from J; junction bases left unmatched: 8. CDR1 and CDR2 from the germline V gene are SGHRS and YFSETQ. The chain's CDR3 is CASSLYPTSGGYEQYF. CDR3 bases: TGCGCCAGCAGCCTTTATCCGACTAGCGGGGGCTACGAGCAGTACTTC.

A word on this clone: One base away lies a much larger clone, so this may be a sequencing read error. J is TRBJ1-2 and V is TRBV7-6, with a weak D call TRBD1 (6 bases). Between the trimmed V and J ends, which lost 5 bases and 4 bases, there was a span of 8 bases. The germline V gene encodes CDR1 SGHVS and CDR2 FNYEAQ. The CDR3 consists of 12 residues. CDR3 bases: TGTGCCAGCAGCCTGGACAGCTATGGCTACACCTTC. It codes for CASSLDSYGYTF.

V is TRBV5-6 and J is TRBJ1-6; weak D call: TRBD1 (5 bases). The CDR3 runs to 15 residues. The germline CDR1 and CDR2 sequences are SGHDT and YYEEEE. Between the trimmed V and J ends, which lost 0 bases and 7 bases, there was a span of 11 bases. The CDR3 region has the DNA TGTGCCAGCAGCTTGGATTCAGGGTGGAATTCACCCCTCCACTTT. Translated, it gives CASSLDSGWNSPLHF.

J is TRBJ2-3 and V is TRBV19, with TRBD2 matching 9 bases. V was clipped by 5 bases and J by 4 bases; unmatched bases: 7. Germline CDR1 LNHDA, CDR2 SQIVND (reference sequence). There are 15 residues in the CDR3. The CDR3 spells CASSLTRGGADTQYF. CDR3 DNA sequence: TGTGCCAGTAGTCTAACGCGGGGGGGCGCAGATACGCAGTATTTT.

The chain recombines TRBV4-3 with TRBJ1-4; perhaps TRBD1 as D (5 bases). The length of the CDR3 is 14 residues. Trimming stripped 1 base from V and 7 bases from J, with 10 bases between. Germline CDR1 and CDR2: LGHNA and YSLEER. In DNA, the CDR3 is TGCGCCAGCAGCCAAGCGGGGGGGTTTGAAAAACTGTTTTTT. It translates to CASSQAGGFEKLFF.

As DNA, the CDR3 is TGTGCCTGGAGTGTTCCCGGACTCCGACAGGGTTTCCACTATGGCTACACCTTC. It specifies CAWSVPGLRQGFHYGYTF. The gene calls are TRBV30 and TRBJ1-2, with TRBD1 identical over 7 bases. There are 18 residues in the CDR3. Germline loops: CDR1 GTSNPN, CDR2 SVGIG (reference sequence). V was clipped by 0 bases and J by 3 bases; unmatched bases: 16.

This clone was counted only a few times. The J gene is TRBJ1-2, the V gene TRBV19, with 9 nucleotides matching TRBD1. Looked up from germline, CDR1 is LNHDA and CDR2 is SQIVND (reference sequence). The CDR3 length is 16 residues. J was trimmed by 3 bases and V by 6 bases; bases with no gene match: 11. CDR3 protein: CASRTTPGQGYYGYTF. Here the CDR3 DNA reads TGTGCCAGTAGGACGACACCGGGACAGGGCTACTATGGCTACACCTTC.

This clone was counted a few times. This chain connects TRBV6-1 to TRBJ2-7; 14 bases align to TRBD2. From germline, CDR1 is MNHNS and CDR2 SASEGT. This CDR3 spans 16 amino acids. V lost 3 bases to trimming and J lost 4 bases; unmatched junction nucleotides: 5. The CDR3 sequence: CASSEVGTSGSYEQYF. Written as DNA, the CDR3 is TGTGCCAGCAGTGAGGTCGGGACTAGCGGGAGTTACGAGCAGTACTTC.